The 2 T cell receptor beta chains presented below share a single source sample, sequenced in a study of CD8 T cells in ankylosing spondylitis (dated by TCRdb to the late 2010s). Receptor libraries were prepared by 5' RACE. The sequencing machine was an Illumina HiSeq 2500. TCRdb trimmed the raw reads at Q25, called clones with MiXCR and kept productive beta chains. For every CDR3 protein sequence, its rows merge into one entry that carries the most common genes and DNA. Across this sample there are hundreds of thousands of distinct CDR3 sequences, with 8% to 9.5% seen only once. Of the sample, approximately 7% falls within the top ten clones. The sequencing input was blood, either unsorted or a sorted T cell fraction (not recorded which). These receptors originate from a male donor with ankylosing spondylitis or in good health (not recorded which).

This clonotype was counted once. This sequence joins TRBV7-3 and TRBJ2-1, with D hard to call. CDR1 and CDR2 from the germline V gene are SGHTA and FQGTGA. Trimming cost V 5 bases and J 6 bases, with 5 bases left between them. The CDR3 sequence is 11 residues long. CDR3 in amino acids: CASSGSNEQFF. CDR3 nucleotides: TGTGCCAGCAGCGGATCCAATGAGCAGTTCTTC.

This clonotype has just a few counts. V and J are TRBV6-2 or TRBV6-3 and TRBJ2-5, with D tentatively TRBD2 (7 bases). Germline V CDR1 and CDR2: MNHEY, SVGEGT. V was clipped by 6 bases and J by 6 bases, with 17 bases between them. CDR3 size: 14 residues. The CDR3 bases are TGTGCCAGCAGGATCGGGGGGCAGGAAAAGACCCAGTACTTC. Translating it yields CASRIGGQEKTQYF.